The 14 T cell receptor beta chains presented below share a single source sample, sequenced in a study of OX40 agonist ivuxolimab in advanced cancers. Sequenced by immunoSEQ multiplex PCR; TCRdb stores in-frame clones only, minus some. The sample yields approximately 100,000 clones, approximately 88% seen once. Sequencing was performed on CD4+ or CD8+ T cells sorted from blood, taken in a trial of the OX40 agonist ivuxolimab. Every receptor here comes from an adult with an advanced solid tumor such as melanoma, head and neck, liver or kidney cancer.

This chain uses TRBV7-8 with TRBJ2-1; D unclear. Germline V lookup: CDR1 SGHVS, CDR2 FQNEAQ. Trimming took off 1 base at V and 5 bases at J, with 12 bases between the two ends. The CDR3 is made up of 15 amino acids. In DNA, the CDR3 is TGTGCCAGCAGCTTAGTGGCGGTTTCGGACAATGAGCAGTTCTTC. It is translated as CASSLVAVSDNEQFF.

DNA of the CDR3: TGCGCCAGCAGCTCGGGACATTTTCAGGAGCAGTTCTTC. Translated: CASSSGHFQEQFF. The V and J genes are TRBV5-1 and TRBJ2-1, with a weak D call TRBD1 (6 bases). Looked up from germline, CDR1 is SGHRS and CDR2 is YFSETQ. With 3 bases removed from V and 10 bases from J, the gap between germline ends came to 14 bases. CDR3 length equals 13 residues.

The chain has TRBV9 and TRBJ2-7, with 7 positions matching TRBD1. Germline CDR1 reads SGDLS; CDR2 reads YYNGEE. J was trimmed by 3 bases and V by 3 bases; bases with no gene match: 9. The CDR3 consists of 15 residues. The CDR3 loop is CASSAKGDSHYEQYF. The CDR3 bases are TGTGCCAGCAGCGCGAAGGGGGACAGCCACTACGAGCAGTACTTC.

The chain joins TRBV11-3 to TRBJ2-7; D possibly matches TRBD1 or TRBD2 (5 bases each). Germline V CDR1 and CDR2: SGHNT, YENEEA. The CDR3 totals 15 residues. Between the trimmed V and J ends, which lost 4 bases and 2 bases, there was a span of 15 bases. In DNA form, the CDR3 reads TGTGCCAGCAGCTCCACTAGTGGGGGTCCCTACGAGCAGTACTTC. Protein product: CASSSTSGGPYEQYF.

The rearrangement uses TRBV28 and TRBJ2-1; D not resolved. With 1 base removed from V and 10 bases from J, the gap between germline ends came to 17 bases. CDR3 length: 15 residues. CDR1 and CDR2 (germline): MDHEN, SYDVKM. The CDR3 loop is CASSLSYPSTSEQFF. CDR3 DNA: TGTGCCAGCAGTTTATCCTACCCTAGTACCAGCGAGCAGTTCTTC.

J is TRBJ2-2 and V is TRBV13, with TRBD1 matching 7 bases. Germline V lookup: CDR1 PRHDT, CDR2 FYEKMQ (reference sequence). The CDR3 consists of 16 residues. The ends lost 7 bases at V and 4 bases at J; junction bases unmatched: 12. In DNA form, the CDR3 reads TGTGCCAGCACCTATCGACAGGGTCGGGGCACCGGGGAGCTGTTTTTT. Protein sequence: CASTYRQGRGTGELFF.

This clone was seen a handful of times. The V and J genes are TRBV19 and TRBJ1-1; the match to TRBD1 covers 9 bases. The length of the CDR3 is 14 residues. CDR1 is LNHDA, CDR2 SQIVND, per germline (reference sequence). After removal of 7 bases from V and 4 bases from J, the junction contained 7 bases not matched to a gene. The CDR3 here is CASKHGTGTTEAFF. The CDR3 DNA reads TGTGCCAGTAAGCATGGGACAGGGACCACTGAAGCTTTCTTT.

There are a few counts of this clone. The chain links TRBV4-2 to TRBJ1-5; D remains unclear. The V and J ends lost 0 bases and 3 bases respectively, with 9 bases between them. The CDR3 extends over 15 amino acids. Germline V lookup: CDR1 LGHNA, CDR2 YNFKEQ. CDR3 nucleotide sequence: TGTGCCAGCAGCCAAGATCGTCTGCTCAATCAGCCCCAGCATTTT. It encodes CASSQDRLLNQPQHF.

The gene calls are TRBV11-2 and TRBJ2-5; either TRBD1 or TRBD2 may fit D (6 bases each). The CDR3 spans 15 residues. V lost 1 base and J lost 2, with 11 bases in between. Germline V gene lookup returns CDR1 SGHAT and CDR2 FQNNGV. The CDR3 sequence: CASSLGGAIQETQYF. CDR3 coding DNA: TGTGCCAGCAGCTTAGGGGGGGCGATTCAAGAGACCCAGTACTTC.

This rearrangement joins TRBV7-8 to TRBJ1-5, with D unclear. The CDR3 is 14 amino acids. Germline V gene lookup returns CDR1 SGHVS and CDR2 FQNEAQ. Trimming cost V 1 base and J 11 bases, with 15 bases left between them. CDR3: CASSLGLGGSTQHF. The CDR3, as DNA: TGTGCCAGCAGCTTAGGCCTCGGTGGCAGTACCCAGCATTTT. The whole variable domain, remainder taken from reference TRBV7-8 and TRBJ1-5, is GAGVSQSPRYKVAKRGQDVALRCDPISGHVSLFWYQQALGQGPEFLTYFQNEAQLDKSGLPSDRFFAERPEGSVSTLKIQRTQQEDSAVYLCASSLGLGGSTQHFGDGTRLSIL.

V usage is TRBV7-2 and J usage is TRBJ1-2; D may be TRBD1 (5 bases). The CDR3 length is 14 residues. Trimming took off 1 base at V and 5 bases at J, with 11 bases between the two ends. Germline-derived CDR1 and CDR2 are SGHTA and FQGNSA. The CDR3 DNA sequence: TGTGCCAGCAGCTTAGGGTGGGGGGTATATGGCTACACCTTC. Translating gives CASSLGWGVYGYTF.

This rearrangement joins TRBV4-2 to TRBJ2-7, with 8 bases matching TRBD1. V lost 3 bases to trimming and J lost 2 bases; unmatched junction nucleotides: 6. CDR1 is LGHNA, CDR2 YNFKEQ, per germline. The CDR3 runs 15 residues. The CDR3 DNA is TGTGCCAGCAGCCACGGGACAGGATTAACCTACGAGCAGTACTTC. Its protein is CASSHGTGLTYEQYF.

This clone was seen a single time. The rearrangement uses TRBV10-3 and TRBJ1-1; D remains ambiguous. V was cut by 10 bases and J by 3 bases, with 15 bases left in between. The CDR3 is 13 residues long. Germline CDR1 is ENHRY and CDR2 is SYGVKD. Here the CDR3 DNA reads TGTGCCACCATCCGGGTTGAAGACACTGAAGCTTTCTTT. Its protein product is CATIRVEDTEAFF.

This chain uses TRBV7-3 with TRBJ1-1; D is unclear. Germline CDR1 is SGHTA and CDR2 is FQGTGA. V was pared by 0 bases and J by 6 bases, with 8 bases between. The CDR3 loop spans 13 amino acids. The CDR3 DNA follows: TGTGCCAGCAGCTTAACGGTACTCTCTGAAGCTTTCTTT. It codes for CASSLTVLSEAFF.